This T cell receptor (beta chain) came from a study of T-cell memory formation after mild COVID-19. At the level of the study: In these data, TCR clusters were largely donor specific.

Study-wide points: Clones shrinking from day 15 to 85 showed even CD4/CD8 mixes; later expanders tilted CD4+.

This clonotype was observed a handful of times. Its antigen is currently unknown. TCRdb itself ran the 5' RACE reads through MiXCR, one entry per CDR3 protein. The sample lists just over 350,000 distinct CDR3 sequences; around 14% were seen once. The CDR3 covers 16 residues. Germline V lookup: CDR1 SGHDT, CDR2 YYEEEE. V lost 5 bases, J lost 4 bases, and 16 bases lay in between. The chain employs TRBV5-6 and TRBJ2-6; D ambiguous. The source is a man between 18 and 29 years old who had mild COVID-19 (a few samples of this study predate the infection). Cell type and time point are not known. Input material: PBMCs or a T cell subset sorted from them (not recorded which). CDR3 in DNA: TGTGCCAGCAGGGACGGTGGGCGAACCGGGGCCAACGTCCTGACTTTC. This codes for CASRDGGRTGANVLTF.